This TCR beta chain was obtained from a study of blood T cell repertoires in COVID-19. Study as a whole: The origin of the acute and convalescent COVID-19 samples was the United States, Italy and Spain. Nucleic acid was either cDNA or gDNA, and it came from T cells, B-cell-depleted T cells, or PBMCs.

The CDR3 totals 15 residues. J was trimmed by 2 bases and V by 2 bases; bases with no gene match: 4. Germline lookup yields CDR1 MNHEY and CDR2 SVGAGI. In the original analysis: Researchers report that nucleated cell counts were estimated from reference gene primer amplification. Some clones are missing from TCRdb's copy, which holds only in-frame ones; the method was immunoSEQ multiplex PCR. V, J and clone size derive from that table, while D and trimming were established from the DNA sequence. The sample consists of 150,000 to 200,000 clones, roughly nine tenths of them appearing once. The material sequenced was peripheral blood. The sequence came from a human donor in a cohort sampled during active COVID-19. The V and J genes are TRBV6-5 and TRBJ1-2; TRBD1 agrees at 8 bases. CDR3 sequence: CASSYLDRDNYGYTF. The DNA for the CDR3 is TGTGCCAGCAGTTACCTGGACAGGGACAACTATGGCTACACCTTC.